This T cell receptor beta chain was profiled in a study of graft-versus-host responses after intestinal transplantation listed by TCRdb under 2021. Context from the whole study: Multivisceral, liver-intestinal, or isolated intestinal transplants were received by the recipients. All recipients received anti-thymocyte globulin induction followed by maintenance tacrolimus and steroids for about three years. Graft-versus-host and host-versus-graft alloreactive T cell clones were tracked in the graft, circulation and bone marrow after intestinal transplantation using bulk TCR-beta CDR3 sequencing. To identify alloreactive clones, pre-transplant mixed lymphocyte reaction products were sequenced and compared with unstimulated pre-transplant donor and recipient T cells. The cohort enrolled some 25 intestinal transplant recipients including one retransplant, and a few patients lacking pretransplant specimens were excluded. Donor T cell macrochimerism was defined as a peak of at least 4% donor T cells among recipient peripheral blood mononuclear cells. Instead of going to the commercial service, samples from three later patients were sequenced in-house on an Illumina MiSeq and processed with MiXCR. The study at large found these results: In the allografts of patients with donor T cell macrochimerism, GvH to HvG T cell clonal ratios were high. The conclusions were limited by the relatively low number and heterogeneity of the intestinal transplant patients. Early after transplant, peak levels of circulating GvH clones were associated with declines in HvG clones. GvH clones were detected in recipient bone marrow, and some of these GvH clones were observed earlier in ileal mucosa or blood, consistent with an intestinal mucosal origin.

Explained via the paper, the time point label denotes: cells obtained before transplantation from donor or recipient. CD3+CD4+ and CD3+CD8+ populations were FACS-sorted from unstimulated pre-transplant donor and recipient cells taken from spleen or lymph nodes. Points on this clone: What antigen it recognizes has not been identified. No much larger clonotype is one base removed from it; base qualities were not supplied.

V is cut back by 5 bases and J by 7 bases, with 6 bases in the junction unmatched. The CDR1 and CDR2 encoded by the germline V gene (reference sequence) are SEHNR and FQNEAQ. The CDR3 contains 14 residues, cysteine and phenylalanine counted. The kept DNA is CDR3 alone, 42 bases in frame from the first base. Libraries were prepared through the immunoSEQ multiplex PCR assay. In most patients, genomic DNA was isolated using the Qiagen DNeasy Blood and Tissue Kit and sent frozen to Adaptive Biotechnologies for TCR sequencing. For most patients, high-throughput TCR-beta CDR3 sequencing of genomic DNA was performed by Adaptive Biotechnologies. The authors' analysis ran thus. TCR sequencing data for around 19 patients were retrieved from Adaptive's ImmunoSEQ software; three other patients were processed with MiXCR and VDJtools. CD4 versus CD8 sorting errors were corrected by removing sequences found in both subsets at a frequency ratio below 5:1. Because the origin of CDR3 nucleotide sequences shared between donor and recipient could not be assigned, those sequences were removed. Alloreactive clones required at least 2-fold expansion over unstimulated cells and minimum CFSE-low frequency of 0.002% (template counts) or 0.001% (read counts). Clones detected in sequenced pre-transplant spleen, lymph node, or MLR CFSE-low populations of the donor or recipient were defined as mappable. The cumulative frequency of alloreactive clones was calculated as a percentage of all sequences, weighted by copy number. TCRdb obtained this table from immuneACCESS and retained in-frame rearrangements with V and J assigned. These tables miss some clones; where compared with another copy, unresolved V genes account for less than half of the shortfall, and the remainder is unexplained. V, J and clone size derive from that table, while D and trimming were established from the DNA sequence. This sample comprises about 83,000 clones, 70% to 90% of them detected only once. Together, the top ten hold approximately 0.35% of the sample.

The sequence was collected from a human donor who received an intestinal transplant. The sequence joins TRBV7-9 to TRBJ2-5; 11 bases in between match TRBD2. The sample in question was unstimulated CD4+ T cells sorted from spleen or lymph node cells, obtained before intestinal transplant. The CDR3 protein: CASSAHGTSGTQYF. The DNA is as follows: TGTGCCAGCAGCGCTCACGGGACTAGCGGGACCCAGTACTTC.